The sequence of this T cell receptor (beta chain) was determined in a study of OX40 agonist ivuxolimab in advanced cancers. Using immunoSEQ multiplex PCR, the repertoire was profiled, and TCRdb retains in-frame clones only, with some absent. The sample has tens of thousands of clones, approximately 83% seen once. About this clone: Its antigen is undetermined.

The CDR3 spans 16 residues. CDR1 MDHEN and CDR2 SYDVKM come from the germline V gene. V shed 4 bases and J 2 bases; nucleotides not matched to a gene: 8. Findings and limits, study-wide: Normalized T-cell clonal expansion was also low in some nonresponders.

This sequence was found in an adult with an advanced solid tumor such as melanoma, head and neck, liver or kidney cancer. V usage is TRBV28 and J usage is TRBJ2-7, with 10 positions matching TRBD2. The sequenced sample was CD4+ or CD8+ T cells sorted from blood, obtained in a trial of the OX40 agonist ivuxolimab. This CDR3 reads CASSSYFSGRAYEQYF. The CDR3 DNA sequence: TGTGCCAGCAGTTCCTATTTCAGCGGGAGGGCCTACGAGCAGTACTTC.